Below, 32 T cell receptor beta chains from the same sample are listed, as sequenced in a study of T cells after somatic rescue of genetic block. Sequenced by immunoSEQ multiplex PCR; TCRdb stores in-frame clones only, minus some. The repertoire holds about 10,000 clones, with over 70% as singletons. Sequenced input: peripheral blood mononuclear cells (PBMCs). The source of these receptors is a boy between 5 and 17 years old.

CDR3 DNA: TGCGCCAGCAGTCTGAAAACGCAACAAAGTCGGGCCAACGTCCTGACTTTC. It is translated as CASSLKTQQSRANVLTF. The gene calls are TRBV23-1 and TRBJ2-6; D remains ambiguous. TRBV23-1 is labeled an ORF, and its function is uncertain. The V end lost 4 bases, the J end lost 5 bases, and 18 bases lay between the germline ends. The CDR3 consists of 17 residues.

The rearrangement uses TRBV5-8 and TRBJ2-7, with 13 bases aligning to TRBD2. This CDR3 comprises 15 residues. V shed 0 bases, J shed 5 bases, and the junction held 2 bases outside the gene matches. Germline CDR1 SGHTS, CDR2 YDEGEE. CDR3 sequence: CASSLGLAGGNEQYF. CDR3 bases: TGTGCCAGCAGCTTGGGACTAGCGGGAGGAAACGAGCAGTACTTC.

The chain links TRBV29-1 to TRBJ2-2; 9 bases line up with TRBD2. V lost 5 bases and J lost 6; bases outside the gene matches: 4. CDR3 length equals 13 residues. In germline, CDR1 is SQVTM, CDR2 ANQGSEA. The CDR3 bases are TGCAGCGTTAGCGGGGGGCGAGCCGGGGAGCTGTTTTTT. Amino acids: CSVSGGRAGELFF.

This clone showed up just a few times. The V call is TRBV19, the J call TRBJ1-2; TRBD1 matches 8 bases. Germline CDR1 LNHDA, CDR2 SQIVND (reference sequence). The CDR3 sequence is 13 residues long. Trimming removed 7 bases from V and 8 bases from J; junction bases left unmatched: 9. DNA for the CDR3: TGTGCCAGTAAAGCGACAGGGGAAAGAGGCTACACCTTC. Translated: CASKATGERGYTF.

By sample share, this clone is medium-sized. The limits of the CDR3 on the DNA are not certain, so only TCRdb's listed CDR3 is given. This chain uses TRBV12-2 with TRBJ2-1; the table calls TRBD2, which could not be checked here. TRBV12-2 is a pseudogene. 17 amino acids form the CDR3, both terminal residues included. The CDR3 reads CASRLVASGNSYNEQFF.

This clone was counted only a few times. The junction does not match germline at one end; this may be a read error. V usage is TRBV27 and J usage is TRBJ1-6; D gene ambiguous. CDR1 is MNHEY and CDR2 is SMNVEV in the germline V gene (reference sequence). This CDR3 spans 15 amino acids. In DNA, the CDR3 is TGTGCCACCAGTCCGAGTGGCACATATAATTCACCCCTCCACTTT. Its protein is CATSPSGTYNSPLHF.

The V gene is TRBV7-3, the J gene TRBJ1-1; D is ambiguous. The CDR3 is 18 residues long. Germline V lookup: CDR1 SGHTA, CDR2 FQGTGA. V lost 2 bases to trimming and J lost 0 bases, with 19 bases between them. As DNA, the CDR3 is TGTGCCAGCAGCTTATTCGGACTCGGGGAGGGCGTGAACACTGAAGCTTTCTTT. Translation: CASSLFGLGEGVNTEAFF.

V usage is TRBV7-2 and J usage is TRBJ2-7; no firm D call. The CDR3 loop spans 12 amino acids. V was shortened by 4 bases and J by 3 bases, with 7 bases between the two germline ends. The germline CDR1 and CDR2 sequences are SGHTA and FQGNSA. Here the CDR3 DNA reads TGTGCCAGCAGCTCTAACTACTACGAGCAGTACTTC. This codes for CASSSNYYEQYF. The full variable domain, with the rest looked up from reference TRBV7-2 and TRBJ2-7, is GAGVSQSPSNKVTEKGKDVELRCDPISGHTALYWYRQSLGQGLEFLIYFQGNSAPDKSGLPSDRFSAERTGGSVSTLTIQRTQQEDSAVYLCASSSNYYEQYFGPGTRLTVT.

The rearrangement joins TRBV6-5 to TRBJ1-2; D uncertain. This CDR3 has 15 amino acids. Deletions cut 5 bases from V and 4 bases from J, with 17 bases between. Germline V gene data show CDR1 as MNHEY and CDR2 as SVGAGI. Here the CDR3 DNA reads TGTGCCAGCAGTCCTTTGGACGGAGCCCCCTATGGCTACACCTTC. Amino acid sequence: CASSPLDGAPYGYTF.

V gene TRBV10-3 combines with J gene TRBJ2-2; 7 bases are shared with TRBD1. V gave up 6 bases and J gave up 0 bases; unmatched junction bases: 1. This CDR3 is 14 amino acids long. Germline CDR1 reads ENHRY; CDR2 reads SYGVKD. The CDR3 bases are TGTGCCATCAGGGGGACAGCGAACACCGGGGAGCTGTTTTTT. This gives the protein CAIRGTANTGELFF.

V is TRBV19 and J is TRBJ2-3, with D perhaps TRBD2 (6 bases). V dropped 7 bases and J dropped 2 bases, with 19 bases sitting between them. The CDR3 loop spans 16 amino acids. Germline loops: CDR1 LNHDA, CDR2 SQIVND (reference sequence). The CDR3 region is CASNPTREKFTDTQYF. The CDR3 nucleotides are TGTGCCAGTAACCCCACTCGGGAGAAGTTCACAGATACGCAGTATTTT.

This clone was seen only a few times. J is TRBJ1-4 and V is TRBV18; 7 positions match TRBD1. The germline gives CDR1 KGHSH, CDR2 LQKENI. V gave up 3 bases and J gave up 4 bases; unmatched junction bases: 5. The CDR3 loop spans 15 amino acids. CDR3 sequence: CASSPWGQINEKLFF. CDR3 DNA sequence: TGTGCCAGCTCACCTTGGGGACAGATTAATGAAAAACTGTTTTTT.

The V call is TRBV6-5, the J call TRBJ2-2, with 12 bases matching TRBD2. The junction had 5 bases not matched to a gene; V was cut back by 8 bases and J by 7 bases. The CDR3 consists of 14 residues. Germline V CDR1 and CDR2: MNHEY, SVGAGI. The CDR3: CASFLAGGIGELFF. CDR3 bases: TGTGCCAGCTTTCTAGCGGGGGGGATCGGGGAGCTGTTTTTT.

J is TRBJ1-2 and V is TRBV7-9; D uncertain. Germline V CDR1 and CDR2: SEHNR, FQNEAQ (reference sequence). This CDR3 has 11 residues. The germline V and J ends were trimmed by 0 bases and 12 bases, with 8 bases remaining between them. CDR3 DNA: TGTGCCAGCAGCTTAGCGGACCTAGACACCTTC. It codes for CASSLADLDTF. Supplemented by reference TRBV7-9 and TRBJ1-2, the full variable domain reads DTGVSQNPRHKITKRGQNVTFRCDPISEHNRLYWYRQTLGQGPEFLTYFQNEAQLEKSRLLSDRFSAERPKGSFSTLEIQRTEQGDSAMYLCASSLADLDTFGSGTRLTVV.

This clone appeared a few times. CDR3 loop: CASSPPEGGLAGTGGMPNEQFF. The CDR3 DNA reads TGCGCCAGCAGCCCCCCAGAGGGCGGACTAGCGGGAACCGGAGGGATGCCCAATGAGCAGTTCTTC. The V and J genes are TRBV4-1 and TRBJ2-1; 12 bases agree with TRBD2. V lost 4 bases and J lost 6; bases outside the gene matches: 25. The CDR3 is 22 amino acids. CDR1 MGHRA and CDR2 YSYEKL come from the germline V gene.

The CDR3 sequence is CASLKGLGRISGANVLTF. CDR3 coding DNA: TGTGCCAGCCTAAAGGGACTAGGACGGATCTCTGGGGCCAACGTCCTGACTTTC. V is TRBV2 and J is TRBJ2-6, with TRBD2 matching 8 bases. V lost 8 bases and J lost 0; bases outside the gene matches: 12. The CDR3 runs to 18 residues. Germline values: CDR1 SNHLY, CDR2 FYNNEI. Full variable domain (missing parts from reference TRBV2 and TRBJ2-6): EPEVTQTPSHQVTQMGQEVILRCVPISNHLYFYWYRQILGQKVEFLVSFYNNEISEKSEIFDDQFSVERPDGSNFTLKIRSTKLEDSAMYFCASLKGLGRISGANVLTFGAGSRLTVL.

As DNA, the CDR3 is TGTGCCAGCAGCTTAGGCCAGCGGGGGCAAGAGACCCAGTACTTC. Amino acid sequence: CASSLGQRGQETQYF. The rearrangement joins TRBV11-2 to TRBJ2-5; TRBD2 agrees at 8 bases. CDR3 size: 15 residues. The trim removed 1 base at V and 2 bases at J, leaving 3 bases unmatched. Per the germline V gene, CDR1 is SGHAT and CDR2 is FQNNGV.

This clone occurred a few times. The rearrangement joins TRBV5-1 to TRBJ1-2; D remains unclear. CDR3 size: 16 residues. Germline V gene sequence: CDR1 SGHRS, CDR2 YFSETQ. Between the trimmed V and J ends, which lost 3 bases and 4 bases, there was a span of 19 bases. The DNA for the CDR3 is TGCGCCAGCAGCTGGAGGGAGGCCGAAGGCCCCTATGGCTACACCTTC. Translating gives CASSWREAEGPYGYTF. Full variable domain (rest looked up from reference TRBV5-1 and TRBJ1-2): KAGVTQTPRYLIKTRGQQVTLSCSPISGHRSVSWYQQTPGQGLQFLFEYFSETQRNKGNFPGRFSGRQFSNSRSEMNVSTLELGDSALYLCASSWREAEGPYGYTFGSGTRLTVV.

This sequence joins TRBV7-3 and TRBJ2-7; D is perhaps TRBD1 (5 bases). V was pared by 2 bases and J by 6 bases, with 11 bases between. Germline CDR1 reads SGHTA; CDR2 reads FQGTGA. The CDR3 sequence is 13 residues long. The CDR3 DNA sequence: TGTGCCAGCAGCTTACAAGGGGTGGGCGAGCAGTACTTC. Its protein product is CASSLQGVGEQYF.

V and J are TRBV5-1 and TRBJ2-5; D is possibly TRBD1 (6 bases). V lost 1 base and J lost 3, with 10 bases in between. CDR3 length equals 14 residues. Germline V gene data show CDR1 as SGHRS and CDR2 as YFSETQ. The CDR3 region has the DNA TGCGCCAGCAGCTTGATGGACAGCGAAGAGACCCAGTACTTC. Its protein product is CASSLMDSEETQYF. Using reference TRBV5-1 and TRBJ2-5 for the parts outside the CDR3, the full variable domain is KAGVTQTPRYLIKTRGQQVTLSCSPISGHRSVSWYQQTPGQGLQFLFEYFSETQRNKGNFPGRFSGRQFSNSRSEMNVSTLELGDSALYLCASSLMDSEETQYFGPGTRLLVL.

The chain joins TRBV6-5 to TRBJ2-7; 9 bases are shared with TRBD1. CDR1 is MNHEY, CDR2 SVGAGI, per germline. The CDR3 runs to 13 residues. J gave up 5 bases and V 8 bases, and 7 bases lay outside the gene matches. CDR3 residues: CASARTGEDEQYF. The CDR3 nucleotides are TGTGCCAGCGCCAGGACAGGGGAAGACGAGCAGTACTTC.

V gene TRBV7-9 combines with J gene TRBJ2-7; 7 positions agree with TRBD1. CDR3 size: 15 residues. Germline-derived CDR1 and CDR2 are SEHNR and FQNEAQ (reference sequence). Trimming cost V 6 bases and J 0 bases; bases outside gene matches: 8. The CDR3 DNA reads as TGTGCCAGCAGGATAGGTGGGACAGCCTCCTACGAGCAGTACTTC. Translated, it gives CASRIGGTASYEQYF.

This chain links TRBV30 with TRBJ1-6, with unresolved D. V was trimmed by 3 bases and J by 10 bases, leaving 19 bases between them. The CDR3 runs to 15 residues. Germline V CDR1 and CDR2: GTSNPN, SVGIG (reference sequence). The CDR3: CAWSLWGLVGSPLHF. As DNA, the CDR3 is TGTGCCTGGAGCCTTTGGGGATTGGTGGGATCACCCCTCCACTTT. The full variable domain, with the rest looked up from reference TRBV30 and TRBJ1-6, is SQTIHQWPATLVQPVGSPLSLECTVEGTSNPNLYWYRQAAGRGLQLLFYSVGIGQISSEVPQNLSASRPQDRQFILSSKKLLLSDSGFYLCAWSLWGLVGSPLHFGNGTRLTVT.

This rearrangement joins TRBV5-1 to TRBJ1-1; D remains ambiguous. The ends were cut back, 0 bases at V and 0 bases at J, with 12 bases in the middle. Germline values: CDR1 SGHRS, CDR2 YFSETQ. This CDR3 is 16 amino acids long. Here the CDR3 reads CASSLVPDVLNTEAFF. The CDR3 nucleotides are TGCGCCAGCAGCTTGGTGCCCGATGTTCTGAACACTGAAGCTTTCTTT.

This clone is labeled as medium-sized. DNA of the CDR3: TGCGCCAGCAGCCAATTAGGGGATGGCTACACCTTC. Amino acids: CASSQLGDGYTF. The chain combines TRBV5-1 with TRBJ1-2; D is possibly TRBD1 (5 bases). From germline, CDR1 is SGHRS and CDR2 YFSETQ. V was pared by 4 bases and J by 6 bases, with 10 bases between. The CDR3 consists of 12 residues.

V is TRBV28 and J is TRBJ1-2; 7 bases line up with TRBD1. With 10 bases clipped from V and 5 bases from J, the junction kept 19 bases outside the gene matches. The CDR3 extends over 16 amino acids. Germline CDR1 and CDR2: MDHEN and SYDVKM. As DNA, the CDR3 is TGTGCCACCCTCGAAAGTATGACAGGGACGTATTATGGCTACACCTTC. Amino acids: CATLESMTGTYYGYTF.

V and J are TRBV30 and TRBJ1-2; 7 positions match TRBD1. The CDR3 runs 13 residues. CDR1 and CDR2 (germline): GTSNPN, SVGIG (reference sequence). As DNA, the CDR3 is TGTGTTGCGTCCAACAGGGGTACCTATGGCTACACCTTC. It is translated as CVASNRGTYGYTF.

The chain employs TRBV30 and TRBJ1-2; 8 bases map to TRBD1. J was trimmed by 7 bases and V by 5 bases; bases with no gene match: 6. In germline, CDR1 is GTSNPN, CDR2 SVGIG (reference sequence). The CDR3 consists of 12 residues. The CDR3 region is CAWETGAGGYTF. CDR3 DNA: TGTGCCTGGGAGACAGGGGCGGGTGGCTACACCTTC.

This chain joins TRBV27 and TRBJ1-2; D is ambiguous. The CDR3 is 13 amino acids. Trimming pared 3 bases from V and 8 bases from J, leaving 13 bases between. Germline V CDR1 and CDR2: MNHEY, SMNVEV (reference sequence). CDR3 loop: CASSFSRLGGYTF. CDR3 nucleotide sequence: TGTGCCAGCAGTTTTAGTCGTCTAGGGGGCTACACCTTC.

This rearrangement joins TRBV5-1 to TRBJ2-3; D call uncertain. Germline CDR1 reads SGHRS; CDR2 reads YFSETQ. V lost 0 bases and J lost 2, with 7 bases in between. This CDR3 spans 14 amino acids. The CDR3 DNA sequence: TGCGCCAGCAGCTTGGAGGCGGCCACAGATACGCAGTATTTT. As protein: CASSLEAATDTQYF.

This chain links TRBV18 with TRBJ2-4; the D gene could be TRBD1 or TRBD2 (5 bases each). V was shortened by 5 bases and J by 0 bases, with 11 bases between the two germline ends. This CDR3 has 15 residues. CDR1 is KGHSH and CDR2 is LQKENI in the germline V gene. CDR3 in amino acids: CASSARDLAKNIQYF. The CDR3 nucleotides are TGTGCCAGCTCAGCCAGGGACCTAGCCAAAAACATTCAGTACTTC.

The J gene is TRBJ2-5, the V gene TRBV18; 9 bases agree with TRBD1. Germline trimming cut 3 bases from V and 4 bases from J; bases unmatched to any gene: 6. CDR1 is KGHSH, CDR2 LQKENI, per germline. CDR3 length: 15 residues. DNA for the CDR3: TGTGCCAGCTCACCGACGACAGGGGGTGGAGAGACCCAGTACTTC. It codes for CASSPTTGGGETQYF.